The clone carrying this T cell receptor beta chain was picked up a small number of times. V was pared by 6 bases and J by 5 bases, with 10 bases between. The CDR3 sequence is 12 residues long. Germline loops: CDR1 MNHNS, CDR2 SASEGT. This entry comes from a study of blood T cells in healthy people across ages. Looking at the study overall: Per two T cells, template switching captured roughly one barcoded beta molecule.

A second PCR, run for roughly 7 to 11 cycles, used a sample-barcoded 5' primer plus a J-beta primer mix. Using its own MiXCR run on the 5' RACE reads, TCRdb lists one record per CDR3 protein. The profile shows a few hundred thousand distinct CDR3 sequences, about 55% of them singletons. The clonotype comes from a man aged 55 to 70 in good health. Input material: blood. The rearrangement joins TRBV6-1 to TRBJ2-5, with D maybe TRBD2 (5 bases). CDR3 coding DNA: TGTGCCAGCAGGAGGGAAGGGGAGACCCAGTACTTC. It yields the protein CASRREGETQYF.